In this sample, the clone carrying this T cell receptor (beta chain) turned up many times. The antigen is unknown. This specimen belongs to a study of CD8 T cells in ankylosing spondylitis. General study findings and limits: Peripheral blood held disease-linked clones only at relatively low frequency, and these were CD8+. Ankylosing spondylitis blood appeared to carry a characteristic TCR beta motif of several highly homologous variants. Clones tied to disease were said to be significantly enriched in matched ankylosing spondylitis synovial fluid.

Germline V gene sequence: CDR1 SQVTM, CDR2 ANQGSEA. The CDR3 consists of 17 residues. V lost 0 bases, J lost 4 bases, and 8 bases stayed unmatched. TCRdb itself ran the 5' RACE reads through MiXCR, one entry per CDR3 protein. Of about 350,000 distinct CDR3 sequences in the sample, approximately 20% were seen once. The gene calls are TRBV29-1 and TRBJ2-1; 11 bases fit TRBD2. This sequence was found in a male donor with ankylosing spondylitis or in good health (not recorded which). What was sequenced was blood, either unsorted or a sorted T cell fraction (not recorded which). CDR3 bases: TGCAGCGTTGAAGAAGGCTGGGTAGCGGGGGGGTACAATGAGCAGTTCTTC. Protein sequence: CSVEEGWVAGGYNEQFF.